The sequence of this T cell receptor beta chain was determined in a study of shared clonotypes between healthy human individuals. General study points: The study found lower generation probabilities in non-shared clonotypes than in those shared by all four donors.

Per germline, CDR1 MDHEN and CDR2 SYDVKM. CDR3 size: 13 residues. The V end was cut by 3 bases, the J end by 1 base, with 7 bases between. Details on this clone: Its antigen is currently unknown. Other DNA sequences of this sample code for an identical CDR3.

In the naive CD8 group, cells lacked CD45RO and were positively selected for CCR7, so terminally differentiated effector memory CD45RA+ cells were left out. Only in-frame clones appear in the TCRdb table, and some are missing; sequencing was by immunoSEQ multiplex PCR. The sample shows 550,000 to 650,000 clones, 96% of them seen only once. The chain links TRBV28 to TRBJ2-7; D remains unclear. Sequencing input: naive CD8+ T cells sorted from blood. The receptor comes from a woman under 40 in good health. In DNA form, the CDR3 reads TGTGCCAGCAGTTTCCTCAGGTCCTACGAGCAGTACTTC. Protein sequence: CASSFLRSYEQYF. The full variable domain, with the rest looked up from reference TRBV28 and TRBJ2-7, is DVKVTQSSRYLVKRTGEKVFLECVQDMDHENMFWYRQDPGLGLRLIYFSYDVKMKEKGDIPEGYSVSREKKERFSLILESASTNQTSMYLCASSFLRSYEQYFGPGTRLTVT.